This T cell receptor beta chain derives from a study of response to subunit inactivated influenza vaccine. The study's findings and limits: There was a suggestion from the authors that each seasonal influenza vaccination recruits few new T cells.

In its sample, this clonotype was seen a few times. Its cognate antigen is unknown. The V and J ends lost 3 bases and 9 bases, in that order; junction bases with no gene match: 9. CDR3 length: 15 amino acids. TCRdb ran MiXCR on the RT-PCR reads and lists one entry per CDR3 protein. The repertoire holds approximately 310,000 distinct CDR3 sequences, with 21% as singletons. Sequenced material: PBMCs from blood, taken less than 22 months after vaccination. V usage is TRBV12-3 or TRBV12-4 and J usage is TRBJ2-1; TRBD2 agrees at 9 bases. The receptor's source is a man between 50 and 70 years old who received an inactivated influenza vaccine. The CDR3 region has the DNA TGTGCCAGCAGTTTGCCTAGCGGGGTGTATGGTGAGCAGTTCTTC. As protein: CASSLPSGVYGEQFF.